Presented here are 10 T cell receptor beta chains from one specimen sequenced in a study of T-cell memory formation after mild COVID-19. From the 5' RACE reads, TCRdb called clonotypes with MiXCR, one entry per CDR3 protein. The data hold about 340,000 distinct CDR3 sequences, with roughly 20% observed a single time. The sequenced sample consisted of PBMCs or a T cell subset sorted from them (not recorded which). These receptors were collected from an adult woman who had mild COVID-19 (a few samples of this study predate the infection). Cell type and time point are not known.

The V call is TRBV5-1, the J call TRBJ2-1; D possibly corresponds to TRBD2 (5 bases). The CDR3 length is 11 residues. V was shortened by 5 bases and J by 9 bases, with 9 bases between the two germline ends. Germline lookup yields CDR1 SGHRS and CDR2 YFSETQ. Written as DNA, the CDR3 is TGCGCCAGCAGTATTGAGGGTGAGCAGTTCTTC. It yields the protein CASSIEGEQFF.

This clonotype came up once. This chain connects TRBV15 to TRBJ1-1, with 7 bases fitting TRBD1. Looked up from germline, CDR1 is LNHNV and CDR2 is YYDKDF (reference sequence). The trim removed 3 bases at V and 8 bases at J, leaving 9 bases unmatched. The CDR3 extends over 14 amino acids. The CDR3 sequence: CATSRADRVGEAFF. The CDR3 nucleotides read TGTGCCACCAGCAGGGCTGACAGGGTTGGGGAAGCTTTCTTT.

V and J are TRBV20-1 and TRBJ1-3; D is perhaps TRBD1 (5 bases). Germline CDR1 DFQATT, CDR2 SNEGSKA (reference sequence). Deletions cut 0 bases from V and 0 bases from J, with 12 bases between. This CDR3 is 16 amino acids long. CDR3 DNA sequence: TGCAGTGCTAGAGAACCCGGGACTGTCTCTGGAAACACCATATATTTT. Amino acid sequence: CSAREPGTVSGNTIYF.

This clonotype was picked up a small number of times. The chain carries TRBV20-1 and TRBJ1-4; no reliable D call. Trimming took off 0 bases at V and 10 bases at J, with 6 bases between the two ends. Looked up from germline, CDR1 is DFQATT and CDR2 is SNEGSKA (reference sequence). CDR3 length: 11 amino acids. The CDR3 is CSARDSGKLFF. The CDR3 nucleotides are TGCAGTGCTAGAGATAGTGGAAAACTGTTTTTT.

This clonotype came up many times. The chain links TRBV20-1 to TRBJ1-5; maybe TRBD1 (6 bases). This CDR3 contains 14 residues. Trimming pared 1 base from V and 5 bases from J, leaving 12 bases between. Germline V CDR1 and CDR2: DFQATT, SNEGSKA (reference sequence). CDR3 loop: CSARGQGLHQPQHF. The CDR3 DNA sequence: TGCAGTGCTAGAGGGCAGGGGCTCCATCAGCCCCAGCATTTT.

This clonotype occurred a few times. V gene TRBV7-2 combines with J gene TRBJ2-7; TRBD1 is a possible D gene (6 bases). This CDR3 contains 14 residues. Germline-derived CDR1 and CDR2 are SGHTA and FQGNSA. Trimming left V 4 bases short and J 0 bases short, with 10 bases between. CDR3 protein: CASSSRTDSYEQYF. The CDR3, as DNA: TGTGCCAGCAGCTCCCGGACAGACTCCTACGAGCAGTACTTC. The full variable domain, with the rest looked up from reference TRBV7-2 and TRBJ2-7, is GAGVSQSPSNKVTEKGKDVELRCDPISGHTALYWYRQSLGQGLEFLIYFQGNSAPDKSGLPSDRFSAERTGGSVSTLTIQRTQQEDSAVYLCASSSRTDSYEQYFGPGTRLTVT.

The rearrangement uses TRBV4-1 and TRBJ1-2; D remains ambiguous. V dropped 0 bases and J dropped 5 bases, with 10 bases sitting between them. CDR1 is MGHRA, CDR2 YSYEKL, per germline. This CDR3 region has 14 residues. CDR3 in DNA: TGCGCCAGCAGCCAAGACCCCCTAGAGTATGGCTACACCTTC. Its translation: CASSQDPLEYGYTF.

Here the CDR3 reads CASSQDPGGTDGYTF. As DNA, the CDR3 is TGCGCCAGCAGCCAAGACCCGGGGGGAACGGATGGCTACACCTTC. V and J are TRBV4-3 and TRBJ1-2, with D possibly TRBD1 on 5 matching bases. Germline loops: CDR1 LGHNA, CDR2 YSLEER. There are 15 residues in the CDR3. Deletions cut 0 bases from V and 6 bases from J, with 14 bases between.

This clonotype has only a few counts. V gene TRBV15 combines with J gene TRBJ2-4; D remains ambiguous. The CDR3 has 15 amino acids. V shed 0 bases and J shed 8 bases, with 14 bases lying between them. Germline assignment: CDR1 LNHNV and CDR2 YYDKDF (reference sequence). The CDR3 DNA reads TGTGCCACCAGCAGAGATCGGAATAGCTTTTACATTCAGTACTTC. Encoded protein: CATSRDRNSFYIQYF.

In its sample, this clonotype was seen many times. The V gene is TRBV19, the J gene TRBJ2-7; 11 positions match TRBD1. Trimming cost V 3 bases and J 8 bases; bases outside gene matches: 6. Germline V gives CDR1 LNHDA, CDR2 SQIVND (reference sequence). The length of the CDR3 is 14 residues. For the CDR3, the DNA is TGTGCCAGTAGTATCGGGACAGGGGGAATGAAGCAGTACTTC. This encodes CASSIGTGGMKQYF.